This T cell receptor (beta chain) emerged from a study of cytomegalovirus exposure and HLA in healthy donors. Study in general: An earlier analysis found 95 million to 140 million unique TCR beta sequences from around 180 million T cells. Notes on the study in general: Analysis performed later showed TCR beta chains linked to HLA being more clonally expanded than equally common others. In vitro, a few CMV-associated chains proved specific for CMV antigens. The dataset shows that most TCR sequences were rare, while some public TCRs occurred in many donors.

The PCR had 60 Vbeta and 13 Jbeta primers. Assay used: immunoSEQ multiplex PCR; TCRdb lists only in-frame clones, some missing. The sample gives about 140,000 clones, around 78% of which show up once; over 1.5% is in the top ten. With respect to this clone: The antigen remains undetermined.

J lost 4 bases, V lost 2 bases, and 4 bases had no gene match. The CDR3 totals 16 residues. Looked up from germline, CDR1 is LNHNV and CDR2 is YYDKDF (reference sequence). The TCR sequence derives from a man aged 35 to 55 in good health and CMV-seronegative. V gene TRBV15 combines with J gene TRBJ2-2; 10 bases agree with TRBD2. Sample: PBMCs. The CDR3, as DNA: TGTGCCACCAGCAGAATAGCGGGGGGAACCACCGGGGAGCTGTTTTTT. Encoded protein: CATSRIAGGTTGELFF.